What follows are 29 T cell receptor beta chains derived from one specimen sequenced in a study of T cells after yellow fever vaccination. TCRdb itself ran the 5' RACE reads through MiXCR, one entry per CDR3 protein. The data hold 300,000 to 400,000 distinct CDR3 sequences, with 3% to 4.5% observed a single time. Sequenced here: PBMCs, sampled 5 days after the yellow fever booster vaccination. Receptors were obtained from a man younger than 35 who received the YFV17D yellow fever vaccine.

This chain joins TRBV11-2 and TRBJ2-3; D remains unclear. There are 15 residues in the CDR3. The V end lost 3 bases, the J end lost 3 bases, and 13 bases lay between the germline ends. CDR1 and CDR2 (germline): SGHAT, FQNNGV. This CDR3 reads CASSFLGLMTDTQYF. CDR3 DNA sequence: TGTGCCAGCAGCTTTCTGGGGTTGATGACAGATACGCAGTATTTT.

This clonotype was counted between two and nine times. This chain connects TRBV19 to TRBJ1-5, with D possibly matching TRBD1 (6 bases). There are 13 residues in the CDR3. Germline lookup yields CDR1 LNHDA and CDR2 SQIVND (reference sequence). V was clipped by 5 bases and J by 6 bases, with 11 bases between them. CDR3 DNA: TGTGCCAGTAGTGGAAGGGGGGTTCAGCCCCAGCATTTT. Protein: CASSGRGVQPQHF.

This clonotype was seen many times. This rearrangement joins TRBV12-3 or TRBV12-4 to TRBJ1-2; no clear D gene. The length of the CDR3 is 11 residues. The V and J ends lost 6 bases and 8 bases respectively, with 10 bases between them. The chain's CDR3 is CASSPGGGYTF. In DNA, the CDR3 is TGTGCCAGCAGCCCGGGTGGCGGCTACACCTTC.

The rearrangement links TRBV7-9 to TRBJ1-4; D is uncertain. Germline-derived CDR1 and CDR2 are SEHNR and FQNEAQ (reference sequence). Trimming stripped 1 base from V and 7 bases from J, with 4 bases between. The CDR3 sequence is 12 residues long. The CDR3 here is CASSLVPEKLFF. CDR3 nucleotide sequence: TGTGCCAGCAGCTTAGTACCTGAAAAACTGTTTTTT.

This clonotype was seen a few times. V is TRBV4-2 and J is TRBJ2-3; the match to TRBD2 covers 12 bases. The junction had 3 bases not matched to a gene; V was cut back by 3 bases and J by 2 bases. Germline values: CDR1 LGHNA, CDR2 YNFKEQ. This CDR3 comprises 16 residues. DNA for the CDR3: TGTGCCAGCAGCCAGGCTAGCGGGGGGGCCACAGATACGCAGTATTTT. Its translation is CASSQASGGATDTQYF.

The chain joins TRBV12-3 or TRBV12-4 to TRBJ2-2, with 12 positions matching TRBD1. The CDR3 contains 15 residues. J lost 6 bases, V lost 7 bases, and 6 bases had no gene match. The CDR3 DNA reads TGTGCCAGCACCTACGGGACAGGGGGCTCCGGGGAGCTGTTTTTT. Its translation is CASTYGTGGSGELFF.

The rearrangement uses TRBV14 and TRBJ2-3, with unresolved D. Trimming took off 0 bases at V and 5 bases at J, with 6 bases between the two ends. The CDR3 extends over 13 amino acids. Looked up from germline, CDR1 is SGHDN and CDR2 is FVKESK. The CDR3 reads CASSQDVGDTQYF. The DNA of the CDR3 is TGTGCCAGCAGCCAAGATGTGGGAGATACGCAGTATTTT.

This clonotype has a handful of counts. The rearrangement uses TRBV29-1 and TRBJ2-1, with D possibly TRBD1 on 6 matching bases. The CDR3 totals 12 residues. The V gene lost 1 base and the J gene lost 5 bases, with 6 bases spanning the gap. In germline, CDR1 is SQVTM, CDR2 ANQGSEA. CDR3 nucleotide sequence: TGCAGCGTTGAAGGGGACAACAATGAGCAGTTCTTC. The encoded protein is CSVEGDNNEQFF.

This clonotype was detected ten times or more. This chain uses TRBV10-3 with TRBJ2-3; 14 bases map to TRBD2. Per germline, CDR1 ENHRY and CDR2 SYGVKD. The CDR3 loop spans 15 amino acids. The V segment lost 6 bases and the J segment 6 bases; nucleotides outside the gene matches: 5. CDR3 sequence reads: CAIRTSGGARDTQYF. CDR3 coding DNA: TGTGCCATCAGGACTAGCGGGGGGGCGAGGGATACGCAGTATTTT.

The chain employs TRBV10-2 and TRBJ2-7; the D gene is possibly TRBD2 (5 bases). V was clipped by 9 bases and J by 4 bases, with 19 bases between them. The length of the CDR3 is 14 residues. Germline V gene data show CDR1 as WSHSY and CDR2 as SAAADI. CDR3 loop: CASTPGSGIYEQYF. CDR3 nucleotide sequence: TGCGCCAGTACCCCTGGGAGTGGGATTTACGAGCAGTACTTC.

This clonotype was counted ten times or more. The rearrangement joins TRBV4-3 to TRBJ2-3; unclear D gene. CDR3 length: 15 residues. Germline values: CDR1 LGHNA, CDR2 YSLEER. Trimming removed 0 bases from V and 3 bases from J, with 10 bases in between. DNA for the CDR3: TGCGCCAGCAGCCAAGACCGGGTAGGAACAGATACGCAGTATTTT. Protein product: CASSQDRVGTDTQYF.

This clonotype was detected ten times or more. The rearrangement uses TRBV20-1 and TRBJ1-5, with D perhaps TRBD1 (6 bases). The germline V gene has CDR1 DFQATT and CDR2 SNEGSKA (reference sequence). Trimming took 6 bases from V and 3 from J, leaving 12 bases between them. The CDR3 has 13 residues. The CDR3: CSARGQNNQPQHF. In nucleotides, the CDR3 is TGCAGTGCCCGGGGGCAGAACAATCAGCCCCAGCATTTT.

This sequence joins TRBV18 and TRBJ2-1, with 8 bases identical to TRBD2. The CDR3 runs to 15 residues. V lost 2 bases to trimming and J lost 4 bases; unmatched junction nucleotides: 4. CDR1 is KGHSH, CDR2 LQKENI, per germline. CDR3 sequence: CASSPTSGQYNEQFF. In nucleotides, the CDR3 is TGTGCCAGCTCACCAACTAGCGGACAATACAATGAGCAGTTCTTC.

This chain connects TRBV7-2 to TRBJ1-1, with D tentatively TRBD1 (5 bases). The V end lost 5 bases, the J end lost 1 base, and 14 bases lay between the germline ends. Looked up from germline, CDR1 is SGHTA and CDR2 is FQGNSA. This CDR3 is 15 amino acids long. This CDR3 reads CASSVMGVGNTEAFF. In nucleotides, the CDR3 is TGTGCCAGCAGCGTTATGGGGGTGGGGAACACTGAAGCTTTCTTT.

This clonotype came up many times. CDR3 nucleotide sequence: TGTGCCACCAGCAGAGATAAGGGCTCCTACGAGCAGTACGTC. Amino acids: CATSRDKGSYEQYV. V gene TRBV15 combines with J gene TRBJ2-7; D is undetermined. There are 14 residues in the CDR3. The germline V gene encodes CDR1 LNHNV and CDR2 YYDKDF (reference sequence). V shed 0 bases and J shed 0 bases, with 6 bases lying between them.

This chain uses TRBV21-1 with TRBJ2-1; the table names TRBD1, a call not compared with the DNA. TRBV21-1 is designated a pseudogene. The CDR3 loop spans 16 amino acids. The CDR3 DNA sequence: TGTGCCAGCAGCAAAGAACGACAGGAACGGATCAATGAGCAGTTCTTC. This sequence encodes CASSKERQERINEQFF.

This clonotype was recorded a few times. The chain is built from TRBV9 and TRBJ1-2; 9 bases fit TRBD1. Trimming at V came to 4 bases and at J to 8 bases, leaving 15 bases not matched to a gene. The CDR3 is made up of 16 amino acids. Germline V gene data show CDR1 as SGDLS and CDR2 as YYNGEE. The CDR3 DNA sequence: TGTGCCAGCAGCCCTCTCGGAGGGGGACAGGGCGTCGGCTACACCTTC. Its translation: CASSPLGGGQGVGYTF.

The chain has TRBV5-1 and TRBJ2-1; 8 bases are shared with TRBD2. Trimming took 0 bases from V and 9 from J; bases not matched to a gene: 8. From germline, CDR1 is SGHRS and CDR2 YFSETQ. The CDR3 totals 15 residues. CDR3: CASSLAGGGAGEQFF. The CDR3 DNA reads as TGCGCCAGCAGCTTGGCCGGGGGGGGAGCTGGTGAGCAGTTCTTC.

The J gene is TRBJ2-3, the V gene TRBV5-1, with D tentatively TRBD1 or TRBD2 (5 bases each). This CDR3 is built from 13 residues. V gave up 5 bases and J gave up 10 bases, with 17 bases separating them. Germline V gene sequence: CDR1 SGHRS, CDR2 YFSETQ. The DNA of the CDR3 is TGCGCCAGCAGTGACGGGGCCCTAGACGCGCAGTATTTT. Its translation is CASSDGALDAQYF.

This clonotype appeared many times. This chain joins TRBV7-2 and TRBJ2-1; D is undetermined. Trimming took 5 bases from V and 5 from J, leaving 16 bases between them. The V gene's germline CDR1 is SGHTA and CDR2 FQGNSA. The CDR3 length is 15 residues. CDR3 protein: CASSPLSPRDNEQFF. CDR3 nucleotides: TGTGCCAGCAGCCCCCTGTCTCCTAGGGACAATGAGCAGTTCTTC. Full variable domain (rest looked up from reference TRBV7-2 and TRBJ2-1): GAGVSQSPSNKVTEKGKDVELRCDPISGHTALYWYRQSLGQGLEFLIYFQGNSAPDKSGLPSDRFSAERTGGSVSTLTIQRTQQEDSAVYLCASSPLSPRDNEQFFGPGTRLTVL.

This clonotype was picked up many times. V is TRBV27 and J is TRBJ1-1, with no clear D. V dropped 1 base and J dropped 4 bases, with 7 bases sitting between them. The CDR3 is made up of 13 amino acids. CDR1 is MNHEY, CDR2 SMNVEV, per germline (reference sequence). The DNA of the CDR3 is TGTGCCAGCAGTTTATGGGGAAGCACTGAAGCTTTCTTT. Translated: CASSLWGSTEAFF.

This clonotype came up a few times. This chain uses TRBV7-3 with TRBJ2-5; possible D gene TRBD2, 5 bases. CDR3 length: 15 residues. Germline-derived CDR1 and CDR2 are SGHTA and FQGTGA. Trimming took off 1 base at V and 5 bases at J, with 14 bases between the two ends. The CDR3 coding sequence is TGTGCCAGCAGCTTAAGTGCAAGGGCGGGCGAGACCCAGTACTTC. It is translated as CASSLSARAGETQYF.

The rearrangement uses TRBV6-2 or TRBV6-3 and TRBJ2-7; 7 bases map to TRBD1. The CDR3 extends over 15 amino acids. Germline V CDR1 and CDR2: MNHEY, SVGEGT. V shed 7 bases, J shed 2 bases, and the junction held 11 bases outside the gene matches. CDR3 sequence reads: CASTQPRQGTYEQYF. CDR3 nucleotides: TGTGCCAGCACCCAACCCCGACAGGGCACCTACGAGCAGTACTTC.

This clonotype was observed a few times. V gene TRBV4-2 combines with J gene TRBJ2-7; 7 nucleotides match TRBD2. The J segment lost 1 base and the V segment lost 1 base, leaving 4 bases of the junction unmatched. The CDR3 runs to 15 residues. Germline CDR1 is LGHNA and CDR2 is YNFKEQ. The CDR3 DNA sequence: TGTGCCAGCAGCCAAGCTAGCGGTGATTCCTACGAGCAGTACTTC. Its translation is CASSQASGDSYEQYF.

V gene TRBV7-8 combines with J gene TRBJ1-6, with TRBD1 matching 7 bases. Germline-derived CDR1 and CDR2 are SGHVS and FQNEAQ. Trimming removed 2 bases from V and 5 bases from J; junction bases left unmatched: 0. The CDR3 runs 14 residues. CDR3 protein: CASSLTGDNSPLHF. The CDR3 DNA reads TGTGCCAGCAGCTTAACAGGGGATAATTCACCCCTCCACTTT.

This clonotype was picked up a small number of times. V gene TRBV7-9 combines with J gene TRBJ1-1, with 8 bases identical to TRBD1. V gave up 4 bases and J gave up 5 bases; unmatched junction bases: 6. Germline values: CDR1 SEHNR, CDR2 FQNEAQ (reference sequence). The CDR3 has 14 amino acids. The DNA for the CDR3 is TGTGCCAGCAGCTCATCGACAGGGGAAACTGAAGCTTTCTTT. Translated, it gives CASSSSTGETEAFF.

This clonotype was detected many times. V and J are TRBV14 and TRBJ2-5; D possibly corresponds to TRBD1 (5 bases). Germline loops: CDR1 SGHDN, CDR2 FVKESK. Trimming shortened V by 1 base and J by 7 bases, and 10 bases separated the two germline ends. The CDR3 runs to 13 residues. The CDR3 is CASSQANQGTQYF. CDR3 coding DNA: TGTGCCAGCAGCCAAGCAAACCAGGGGACCCAGTACTTC.

This clonotype was counted only a few times. The rearrangement links TRBV20-1 to TRBJ2-7; weak D call: TRBD1 (6 bases). The CDR3 extends over 15 amino acids. Trimming pared 6 bases from V and 1 base from J, leaving 19 bases between. In germline, CDR1 is DFQATT, CDR2 SNEGSKA (reference sequence). The CDR3 region is CSAPSPGAFSYEQYF. CDR3 coding DNA: TGCAGTGCCCCGAGTCCAGGGGCGTTTTCCTACGAGCAGTACTTC.

This clonotype was seen a few times. The chain joins TRBV12-5 to TRBJ2-5, with no clear D. This CDR3 spans 12 amino acids. V dropped 6 bases and J dropped 7 bases, with 12 bases sitting between them. CDR1 is LGHNT and CDR2 is FRNRAP in the germline V gene. The DNA for the CDR3 is TGTGCTAGTGGGTTTCCCGGTGGGACCCAGTACTTC. Translated, it gives CASGFPGGTQYF.